The 3 T cell receptor beta chains below were found in one sample sequenced in a study of shared T cell receptors in the human thymus. The repertoire was sequenced with immunoSEQ multiplex PCR; TCRdb's copy has only in-frame clones and lacks some. The data contain more than 550,000 clones, approximately 89% of them singletons. In addition, the sample was reused for a study of human thymus T cells.

The sequencing input was thymocytes. These receptors were obtained from a boy younger than two with a congenital heart defect.

The CDR3 sequence: CASSLRSDTQYF. The CDR3 DNA reads as TGTGCCAGCAGTCTCCGGTCGGATACGCAGTATTTT. J is TRBJ2-3 and V is TRBV28; D remains ambiguous. The ends were cut back, 5 bases at V and 6 bases at J, with 9 bases in the middle. The CDR3 is 12 residues long. CDR1 MDHEN and CDR2 SYDVKM come from the germline V gene.

V usage is TRBV15 and J usage is TRBJ1-1, with 7 bases fitting TRBD1. The V and J ends lost 1 base and 6 bases, in that order; junction bases with no gene match: 5. This CDR3 is built from 14 residues. Germline CDR1 reads LNHNV; CDR2 reads YYDKDF (reference sequence). The CDR3 DNA follows: TGTGCCACCAGCAGAGGATTCGGGACAGCTGAAGCTTTCTTT. Its translation is CATSRGFGTAEAFF.

This chain links TRBV28 with TRBJ1-1, with a tentative D call TRBD1 (6 bases). The germline gives CDR1 MDHEN, CDR2 SYDVKM. The CDR3 runs 15 residues. Trimming removed 6 bases at V and 1 base at J, with 15 bases between. This chain's CDR3 is CASSLPGTPNTEAFF. The CDR3 DNA sequence: TGTGCCAGCAGCCTTCCCGGGACACCGAACACTGAAGCTTTCTTT.